These 28 T cell receptor beta chains were sequenced from one sample in a study of shared clonotypes between healthy human individuals. Using immunoSEQ multiplex PCR, the repertoire was profiled, and TCRdb retains in-frame clones only, with some absent. The table records millions of clones, 93% of them present only once. The sample taken for sequencing was naive CD4+ T cells from PBMCs. Subset defined: CD45RA+ positively selected. The receptors shown here come from a man aged 18 to 29 in good health. Some clones in this sample may be carry-over from other donors' samples.

The V gene is TRBV18, the J gene TRBJ2-2, with 11 nucleotides matching TRBD1. There are 16 residues in the CDR3. With V trimmed by 3 bases and J by 4 bases, 4 bases remained unmatched. Germline CDR1 reads KGHSH; CDR2 reads LQKENI. In DNA form, the CDR3 reads TGTGCCAGCTCACCCCCGGGACAGGGGGGCACCGGGGAGCTGTTTTTT. Amino acids: CASSPPGQGGTGELFF.

V usage is TRBV28 and J usage is TRBJ1-1; D uncertain. Per germline, CDR1 MDHEN and CDR2 SYDVKM. The CDR3 is made up of 15 amino acids. V was pared by 6 bases and J by 1 base, with 15 bases between. The CDR3 DNA reads as TGTGCCAGCAGGTTCCCCGGGCAGGAGAACACTGAAGCTTTCTTT. This codes for CASRFPGQENTEAFF.

V gene TRBV10-2 combines with J gene TRBJ2-7, with 8 bases that match TRBD2. V lost 4 bases, J lost 3 bases, and 2 bases stayed unmatched. CDR1 WSHSY and CDR2 SAAADI come from the germline V gene. The CDR3 contains 13 residues. CDR3 in DNA: TGCGCCAGCAGTGGTCTAGCGGGCTACGAGCAGTACTTC. As protein: CASSGLAGYEQYF.

This chain joins TRBV11-2 and TRBJ1-5; D remains ambiguous. Germline CDR1 is SGHAT and CDR2 is FQNNGV. Trimming removed 0 bases from V and 4 bases from J, with 10 bases in between. CDR3 length: 15 amino acids. CDR3: CASSLDGKINQPQHF. The CDR3, as DNA: TGTGCCAGCAGCTTAGATGGGAAGATTAATCAGCCCCAGCATTTT.

This clone was observed a single time. This chain joins TRBV29-1 and TRBJ2-2; TRBD2 matches at 10 bases. Germline V lookup: CDR1 SQVTM, CDR2 ANQGSEA. V shed 4 bases, J shed 5 bases, and the junction held 13 bases outside the gene matches. This CDR3 is 17 amino acids long. The CDR3 here is CSVALGSGRAGTGELFF. In DNA, the CDR3 is TGCAGCGTTGCTTTAGGGAGCGGGAGGGCCGGTACCGGGGAGCTGTTTTTT.

The gene calls are TRBV28 and TRBJ2-3, with D uncertain. The CDR3 has 14 amino acids. V was shortened by 3 bases and J by 0 bases, with 7 bases between the two germline ends. Germline V lookup: CDR1 MDHEN, CDR2 SYDVKM. The CDR3 sequence is CASSFSQSTDTQYF. For the CDR3, the DNA is TGTGCCAGCAGTTTCTCGCAGAGCACAGATACGCAGTATTTT.

The V gene is TRBV5-1, the J gene TRBJ2-7, with 8 bases fitting TRBD2. Germline loops: CDR1 SGHRS, CDR2 YFSETQ. CDR3 length equals 18 residues. V lost 0 bases to trimming and J lost 3 bases; unmatched junction nucleotides: 14. The CDR3 DNA is TGCGCCAGCAGCTTGGGGCTGGGACTAGTTTTGACTAACTACGAGCAGTACTTC. Protein: CASSLGLGLVLTNYEQYF.

The chain employs TRBV30 and TRBJ1-6; TRBD1 matches 8 bases. Germline trimming cut 3 bases from V and 7 bases from J; bases unmatched to any gene: 5. CDR3 length: 14 amino acids. Per the germline V gene, CDR1 is GTSNPN and CDR2 is SVGIG (reference sequence). CDR3 in amino acids: CAWRTGGDNSPLHF. CDR3 DNA sequence: TGTGCCTGGAGAACAGGGGGGGACAATTCACCCCTCCACTTT.

J is TRBJ2-1 and V is TRBV15; TRBD2 agrees at 10 bases. Germline V gene lookup returns CDR1 LNHNV and CDR2 YYDKDF (reference sequence). The junction had 8 bases not matched to a gene; V was cut back by 0 bases and J by 6 bases. This CDR3 has 17 residues. CDR3 residues: CATSRDRLLAGPNEQFF. CDR3 DNA sequence: TGTGCCACCAGCAGAGATCGCTTACTAGCGGGACCCAATGAGCAGTTCTTC.

The V gene is TRBV5-1, the J gene TRBJ2-3, with 13 bases that match TRBD2. CDR1 and CDR2 from the germline V gene are SGHRS and YFSETQ. J was trimmed by 3 bases and V by 6 bases; bases with no gene match: 10. The CDR3 is 17 amino acids. CDR3 bases: TGCGCCAGCATCTTAATACCGGGACTAGCGGGGACAGATACGCAGTATTTT. Amino acid sequence: CASILIPGLAGTDTQYF.

The rearrangement links TRBV6-6 to TRBJ2-3; D not certain. From germline, CDR1 is MNHNY and CDR2 SVGAGI (reference sequence). V gave up 2 bases and J gave up 2 bases, with 8 bases separating them. The CDR3 has 14 amino acids. CDR3 loop: CASSYQQYTDTQYF. CDR3 in DNA: TGTGCCAGCAGTTACCAACAGTACACAGATACGCAGTATTTT.

The chain is built from TRBV7-8 and TRBJ1-3; the D is unclear. This CDR3 contains 14 residues. The germline V and J ends were trimmed by 5 bases and 2 bases, with 10 bases remaining between them. In germline, CDR1 is SGHVS, CDR2 FQNEAQ. The DNA of the CDR3 is TGTGCCAGCAGCGTAGGTAATCCTGGAAACACCATATATTTT. Encoded protein: CASSVGNPGNTIYF.

J is TRBJ2-5 and V is TRBV28, with a tentative D call TRBD2 (6 bases). The J call is uncertain, as TRBJ2-7 better fits the DNA end. This CDR3 is 15 amino acids long. Germline loops: CDR1 MDHEN, CDR2 SYDVKM. The CDR3 coding sequence is TGTGCCAGCAAGAAGGTCTATAGCGGTACCTACGAGCAGTACTTC. This translates into CASKKVYSGTYEQYF.

This rearrangement joins TRBV29-1 to TRBJ2-1; D possibly matches TRBD1 or TRBD2 (6 bases each). Trimming removed 6 bases from V and 8 bases from J, with 17 bases in between. This CDR3 spans 13 amino acids. Germline CDR1 reads SQVTM; CDR2 reads ANQGSEA. CDR3 bases: TGCAGCGTCGGGGGCATTTATTTTTATGAGCAGTTCTTC. This sequence encodes CSVGGIYFYEQFF.

This rearrangement joins TRBV12-5 to TRBJ1-5; TRBD1 matches 9 bases. The junction had 18 bases not matched to a gene; V was cut back by 5 bases and J by 4 bases. This CDR3 region has 19 residues. Germline values: CDR1 LGHNT, CDR2 FRNRAP. This CDR3 is CASGLLLGTGKGENQPQHF. The CDR3 coding sequence is TGTGCTAGTGGTCTCCTCTTGGGGACAGGGAAGGGGGAGAATCAGCCCCAGCATTTT.

The chain joins TRBV29-1 to TRBJ1-2; TRBD1 aligns across 10 bases. Losses at the gene ends were 7 bases for V and 4 bases for J; bases not matched to a gene: 0. Germline V gene lookup returns CDR1 SQVTM and CDR2 ANQGSEA. This CDR3 comprises 11 residues. CDR3 sequence: CSGQGAYGYTF. The CDR3 DNA reads as TGCAGCGGACAGGGGGCCTATGGCTACACCTTC.

This clone came up once. J is TRBJ2-1 and V is TRBV9; 10 positions match TRBD2. V gave up 6 bases and J gave up 1 base; unmatched junction bases: 7. There are 16 residues in the CDR3. Germline CDR1 is SGDLS and CDR2 is YYNGEE. The CDR3 DNA reads TGTGCCAGCAACTCCGGACTAGCGGCTTCCTACAATGAGCAGTTCTTC. The encoded protein is CASNSGLAASYNEQFF.

The chain uses TRBV5-4 and TRBJ2-7; no clear D. The CDR3 is 13 residues long. Trimming took off 0 bases at V and 5 bases at J, with 9 bases between the two ends. CDR1 and CDR2 (germline): SGHNT, YYREEE (reference sequence). The CDR3 nucleotides read TGTGCCAGCAGCTTGGTAGCCATAGACGAGCAGTACTTC. Residues: CASSLVAIDEQYF.

This chain links TRBV28 with TRBJ1-2; D is perhaps TRBD1 (5 bases). CDR3 length equals 13 residues. Germline CDR1 reads MDHEN; CDR2 reads SYDVKM. Trimming removed 1 base at V and 7 bases at J, with 10 bases between. Written as DNA, the CDR3 is TGTGCCAGCAGTTTATATTCCGGGGCTGGCTACACCTTC. This encodes CASSLYSGAGYTF.

The chain combines TRBV6-1 with TRBJ2-7; D is tentatively TRBD1 or TRBD2 (6 bases each). Germline CDR1 and CDR2: MNHNS and SASEGT. The CDR3 totals 15 residues. V was cut by 4 bases and J by 2 bases, with 15 bases left in between. CDR3 bases: TGTGCCAGCAGTGTAGGGGGGAGTTTAACCTACGAGCAGTACTTC. Its protein product is CASSVGGSLTYEQYF.

The J gene is TRBJ2-1, the V gene TRBV7-9; no reliable D call. Trimming cost V 1 base and J 2 bases, with 9 bases left between them. CDR1 and CDR2 from the germline V gene are SEHNR and FQNEAQ (reference sequence). The CDR3 runs to 15 residues. The CDR3 region is CASSLEVLPYNEQFF. The CDR3 region has the DNA TGTGCCAGCAGCTTAGAGGTCCTACCCTACAATGAGCAGTTCTTC.

This clone is a singleton in its sample. J is TRBJ2-7 and V is TRBV6-6; D may correspond to TRBD1 or TRBD2 (6 bases each). CDR3 length: 15 amino acids. V was cut by 6 bases and J by 2 bases, with 17 bases left in between. Germline V lookup: CDR1 MNHNY, CDR2 SVGAGI (reference sequence). CDR3 in amino acids: CASRRGDGTTYEQYF. CDR3 nucleotide sequence: TGTGCCAGCAGGCGGGGCGACGGGACAACCTACGAGCAGTACTTC.

This chain connects TRBV27 to TRBJ2-7; tentative D call: TRBD2 (7 bases). The CDR3 totals 15 residues. Trimming removed 4 bases at V and 4 bases at J, with 17 bases between. The germline V gene has CDR1 MNHEY and CDR2 SMNVEV (reference sequence). CDR3 protein: CASSSTGLGGYEQYF. DNA for the CDR3: TGTGCCAGCAGTTCGACCGGACTAGGGGGGTACGAGCAGTACTTC.

This chain's CDR3 is CASSPIAGGNNEQFF. CDR3 nucleotides: TGTGCCAGCTCACCGATAGCGGGAGGGAACAATGAGCAGTTCTTC. V usage is TRBV18 and J usage is TRBJ2-1; 11 bases are shared with TRBD2. Germline lookup yields CDR1 KGHSH and CDR2 LQKENI. J gave up 5 bases and V 3 bases, and 3 bases lay outside the gene matches. The length of the CDR3 is 15 residues.

V and J are TRBV2 and TRBJ2-5, with D unresolved. CDR1 and CDR2 from the germline V gene are SNHLY and FYNNEI. This CDR3 contains 12 residues. The V end lost 6 bases, the J end lost 5 bases, and 10 bases lay between the germline ends. CDR3 nucleotide sequence: TGTGCCAGCAGGTCAATAGGGGAGACCCAGTACTTC. As protein: CASRSIGETQYF.

V gene TRBV30 combines with J gene TRBJ2-5, with D possibly being TRBD1 or TRBD2 (5 bases each). The J call may be in error: the DNA end matches TRBJ2-7 better. The length of the CDR3 is 13 residues. Germline V gives CDR1 GTSNPN, CDR2 SVGIG (reference sequence). The CDR3 protein is CAWSVILGTEQYF. The CDR3 DNA reads TGTGCCTGGAGTGTAATACTAGGGACCGAGCAGTACTTC.

The J gene is TRBJ1-1, the V gene TRBV5-1; maybe TRBD1 (5 bases). Germline-derived CDR1 and CDR2 are SGHRS and YFSETQ. The CDR3 spans 14 residues. With 4 bases removed from V and 1 base from J, the gap between germline ends came to 11 bases. The CDR3 DNA reads as TGCGCCAGCAGCCATAACGGACAGAACACTGAAGCTTTCTTT. Encoded protein: CASSHNGQNTEAFF.

V is TRBV28 and J is TRBJ1-5; TRBD1 is a possible D gene (6 bases). The germline gives CDR1 MDHEN, CDR2 SYDVKM. Trimming took 5 bases from V and 5 from J, leaving 13 bases between them. The CDR3 loop spans 14 amino acids. CDR3 amino acids: CASSVGGPDQPQHF. DNA of the CDR3: TGTGCCAGCAGTGTAGGGGGTCCGGATCAGCCCCAGCATTTT.